One T cell receptor beta chain is described in this entry. Its antigen is still unknown. This sample is drawn from a study of beta chain features in type 1 diabetes. Findings and limits, study-wide: Shortening that was moderate but significant affected the TCRB CDR3s of Type 1 diabetes patients in all four CD4+ subsets. It was among patients, rather than healthy donors, that naive, central memory and Treg TCRB repertoires appeared more similar.

As every portion of the isolated RNA was reverse transcribed, the sequencing read expressed TCRB transcripts. Method: immunoSEQ multiplex PCR; TCRdb's copy keeps in-frame clones and lacks some. The repertoire holds hundreds of thousands of clones, with roughly an eighth as singletons. This clonotype was obtained from a man aged 18 to 29 with type 1 diabetes. The specimen was naive CD4+ T cells from blood.

The DNA of the CDR3 is TGTGCCAGCTCACCACGCATAGCCGTGGGGGAGCTGTTTTTT. As protein: CASSPRIAVGELFF. The V call is TRBV18, the J call TRBJ2-2; no clear D gene. Germline assignment: CDR1 KGHSH and CDR2 LQKENI. V was pared by 1 base and J by 8 bases, with 11 bases between. CDR3 length: 14 residues. The full variable domain, its missing parts supplied by reference TRBV18 and TRBJ2-2, is NAGVMQNPRHLVRRRGQEARLRCSPMKGHSHVYWYRQLPEEGLKFMVYLQKENIIDESGMPKERFSAEFPKEGPSILRIQQVVRGDSAAYFCASSPRIAVGELFFGEGSRLTVL.